Below, one T cell receptor (beta chain) is given with its context. PCR was performed using 60 Vbeta and 13 Jbeta primers. Only in-frame clones appear in the TCRdb table, and some are missing; sequencing was by immunoSEQ multiplex PCR. In the table there are roughly 290,000 clones, roughly 90% of which are singletons. V trimming: 6 bases; J trimming: 9 bases; junction bases outside the gene matches: 6. The CDR3 length is 14 residues. Germline V CDR1 and CDR2: SNHLY, FYNNEI. This sample was taken from a study of cytomegalovirus exposure and HLA in healthy donors. The V and J genes are TRBV2 and TRBJ2-1; 12 bases agree with TRBD1. The sequencing sample was made of PBMCs. This clonotype was obtained from a young woman in good health and CMV-seronegative. CDR3 in amino acids: CASSRDRGLGEQFF. The CDR3, as DNA: TGTGCCAGCAGCCGGGACAGGGGGCTTGGTGAGCAGTTCTTC.